This T cell receptor beta chain derives from a study of cytomegalovirus exposure and HLA in healthy donors. Broader study findings: In a later analysis, an Asian-associated ancestry cluster reportedly showed fewer N-insertions than the approximately 610-donor mean.

As for this clone: What it binds is not known.

Trimming cost V 0 bases and J 1 base, with 7 bases left between them. Germline V gene sequence: CDR1 SGHNT, CDR2 YENEEA. This CDR3 has 14 residues. It was with 60 Vbeta and 13 Jbeta primers that the PCR ran. This table comes from immunoSEQ multiplex PCR, and its TCRdb copy is limited to in-frame clones, with some not included. The profile shows 190,000 or so clones, 75% to 85% of them singletons. The chain carries TRBV11-3 and TRBJ2-7, with D unresolved. Sequenced: PBMCs. The origin of this receptor is a boy between 10 and 17 years old in good health and CMV-seronegative. The CDR3 coding sequence is TGTGCCAGCAGCTTAGACCACGGTTCCTACGAGCAGTACTTC. Protein product: CASSLDHGSYEQYF.